The sequence of this T cell receptor (beta chain) was determined in a study of CD8+ T cells in alopecia areata. Specified treatment: oral pan-JAK inhibitor, 5-10 mg twice daily. Overall study results and limits: Sharing of TCRs across patients appeared less clear than in mice, possibly for HLA-related reasons.

With respect to this clone: Its antigen is as yet unknown.

The V gene lost 0 bases and the J gene lost 8 bases, with 9 bases spanning the gap. Germline V CDR1 and CDR2: SGDLS, YYNGEE. This CDR3 has 13 residues. Following RNA extraction, reverse transcription yielded cDNA that acted as the sequencing template. The data were produced by immunoSEQ multiplex PCR, yet TCRdb's version contains in-frame clones alone and is incomplete. The sample holds around 190,000 clones; roughly three fifths are singletons and the top ten take about 0.65%. The specimen comprised CD4+ T cells sorted from blood, sampled at week 4, from a patient treated with tofacitinib. This sequence joins TRBV9 and TRBJ2-1; a weak D match, TRBD1 (5 bases). The TCR was taken from a human donor with alopecia areata. For the CDR3, the DNA is TGTGCCAGCAGCGTAGCGGACAATTATGAGCAGTTCTTC. Residues: CASSVADNYEQFF.